This T cell receptor beta chain appears in the sequencing data of a study of molecular identifiers for immune sequencing clone quantification. Study-wide points: Jurkat TCR RNA from one cell was spiked into approximately 1 million naive cells, and it was reportedly detectable there.

Notes on this clonotype: Its target is not known.

Libraries of bulk TCR were made by previously described methods (with listed TCR primers). TCRdb called the PCR reads again in MiXCR, with one record for every CDR3 protein. Of about 500,000 distinct CDR3 sequences detected, roughly 24% appear once; the ten largest clones hold roughly 0.77%. CDR3 size: 18 residues. V was pared by 0 bases and J by 4 bases, with 15 bases of the junction left unmatched. CDR1 is SGDLS, CDR2 YYNGEE, per germline. The TCR was taken from a human donor in good health. Some libraries in this study had Jurkat cell RNA spiked in. V usage is TRBV9 and J usage is TRBJ1-2, with TRBD1 matching 7 bases. The sequenced material came from naive CD8+ T cells from blood, with Jurkat cell RNA spiked in. Documented subset: FACS-sorted CD8+CD4-CCR7+CD45RA+ naive T cells. DNA for the CDR3: TGTGCCAGCAGCGTAGGAGTTAGCGGGACAGCCGTCCCCTATGGCTACACCTTC. It specifies CASSVGVSGTAVPYGYTF.